The next 30 T cell receptor beta chains were all read from a single sample in a study of beta chain features in type 1 diabetes. Reverse transcription of all isolated RNA meant that expressed TCRB transcripts were sequenced. Assay used: immunoSEQ multiplex PCR; TCRdb lists only in-frame clones, some missing. The profile shows about 150,000 clones, around 10% of them singletons. What was sequenced was central memory CD4+ T cells from blood. These TCRs come from a man younger than 35 in good health.

The rearrangement uses TRBV11-1 and TRBJ2-5; D is tentatively TRBD1 or TRBD2 (5 bases each). Germline V CDR1 and CDR2: SGHAT, FQDESV (reference sequence). V lost 10 bases to trimming and J lost 5 bases, with 23 bases between them. This CDR3 contains 15 residues. CDR3 in amino acids: CATTSKAGGRETQYF. As DNA, the CDR3 is TGTGCCACCACATCGAAAGCTGGGGGTCGGGAGACCCAGTACTTC.

V usage is TRBV18 and J usage is TRBJ1-1; the D is unclear. The V gene lost 3 bases and the J gene lost 1 base, with 12 bases spanning the gap. The CDR3 totals 15 residues. In germline, CDR1 is KGHSH, CDR2 LQKENI. CDR3 DNA: TGTGCCAGCTCACCTTCATCGGGAAAGAACACTGAAGCTTTCTTT. It encodes CASSPSSGKNTEAFF.

This clone has more than one count but fewer than ten. The rearrangement joins TRBV5-1 to TRBJ2-7, with D perhaps TRBD2 (5 bases). In germline, CDR1 is SGHRS, CDR2 YFSETQ. This CDR3 is 14 amino acids long. V lost 4 bases to trimming and J lost 6 bases, with 17 bases between them. CDR3: CASSTQRSDGEQYF. Written as DNA, the CDR3 is TGCGCCAGCAGCACACAGCGGTCTGATGGCGAGCAGTACTTC.

This clone was seen just once. V usage is TRBV27 and J usage is TRBJ2-7, with a tentative D call TRBD1 (5 bases). The germline V and J ends were trimmed by 8 bases and 2 bases, with 7 bases remaining between them. CDR1 and CDR2 (germline): MNHEY, SMNVEV (reference sequence). The CDR3 runs 11 residues. This CDR3 is CASQGAYEQYF. The CDR3 coding sequence is TGTGCCAGCCAGGGTGCCTACGAGCAGTACTTC.

This clone came up once. V and J are TRBV6-5 and TRBJ2-7, with D perhaps TRBD1 or TRBD2 (5 bases each). Trimming pared 0 bases from V and 3 bases from J, leaving 12 bases between. Germline lookup yields CDR1 MNHEY and CDR2 SVGAGI. This CDR3 spans 15 amino acids. The CDR3 DNA reads TGTGCCAGCAGTTACTCGGTCGGGACGGGCTACGAGCAGTACTTC. Protein sequence: CASSYSVGTGYEQYF.

In this sample, this clone turned up many times. This chain connects TRBV28 to TRBJ2-5; weak D call: TRBD2 (6 bases). The CDR3 runs 13 residues. Per germline, CDR1 MDHEN and CDR2 SYDVKM. Trimming removed 4 bases at V and 7 bases at J, with 13 bases between. The CDR3 DNA follows: TGTGCCAGCAGTTCCCCGACCGGGGGGACCCAGTACTTC. Its translation is CASSSPTGGTQYF.

This clone was seen ten or more times. The chain recombines TRBV5-4 with TRBJ1-4; D gene uncertain. The CDR3 has 12 amino acids. Germline lookup yields CDR1 SGHNT and CDR2 YYREEE (reference sequence). The V and J ends lost 4 bases and 7 bases respectively, with 8 bases between them. Here the CDR3 DNA reads TGTGCCAGCAGCCAGGACCGTGAAAAACTGTTTTTT. Its translation: CASSQDREKLFF.

The chain is built from TRBV5-1 and TRBJ2-5, with D perhaps matching TRBD1 (6 bases). V lost 3 bases and J lost 5, with 14 bases in between. Per the germline V gene, CDR1 is SGHRS and CDR2 is YFSETQ. This CDR3 is built from 14 residues. The CDR3 protein is CASSSTGKWETQYF. CDR3 DNA sequence: TGCGCCAGCAGCTCAACAGGGAAATGGGAGACCCAGTACTTC.

This clone appeared many times. The genes are TRBV7-9 and TRBJ1-2; no clear D gene. This CDR3 has 14 amino acids. Trimming took off 2 bases at V and 5 bases at J, with 12 bases between the two ends. Germline CDR1 is SEHNR and CDR2 is FQNEAQ (reference sequence). This CDR3 is CASSLTQTTYGYTF. The CDR3 coding sequence is TGTGCCAGCAGCTTAACACAGACTACATATGGCTACACCTTC.

This clone has just a few counts. A junction end diverges from the germline sequence, so it may reflect a read error. This chain joins TRBV7-7 and TRBJ2-2; D not certain. There are 15 residues in the CDR3. Germline CDR1 reads SSHAT; CDR2 reads FNYEAQ (reference sequence). CDR3 sequence reads: CASSQLIDVTGELFF. In DNA form, the CDR3 reads TGTGCTAGCAGTCAACTCATTGATGTAACCGGGGAGCTGTTTTTT.

This clone was detected only a few times. This chain connects TRBV29-1 to TRBJ1-2; unclear D gene. CDR1 is SQVTM, CDR2 ANQGSEA, per germline. The V gene lost 2 bases and the J gene lost 7 bases, with 17 bases spanning the gap. CDR3 length: 14 amino acids. In nucleotides, the CDR3 is TGCAGCGTTGAAAGTGGGAGGGCCCTATTTGGCTACACCTTC. Translated, it gives CSVESGRALFGYTF.

This clone has more than one count but fewer than ten. The J gene is TRBJ2-3, the V gene TRBV7-2; D gene unclear. Per the germline V gene, CDR1 is SGHTA and CDR2 is FQGNSA. V shed 1 base and J shed 0 bases, with 11 bases lying between them. The CDR3 runs to 16 residues. CDR3 sequence: CASSLGVRKSTDTQYF. The CDR3 DNA reads TGTGCCAGCAGCTTAGGTGTGCGGAAAAGCACAGATACGCAGTATTTT.

This clone occurred a few times. This chain uses TRBV7-2 with TRBJ2-7, with 11 nucleotides matching TRBD1. The CDR3 runs 15 residues. Per germline, CDR1 SGHTA and CDR2 FQGNSA. The trim removed 4 bases at V and 2 bases at J, leaving 4 bases unmatched. The CDR3 here is CASSWDRGNTYEQYF. The CDR3, as DNA: TGTGCCAGCAGCTGGGACAGGGGGAACACCTACGAGCAGTACTTC.

This clone was seen at least ten times. This sequence joins TRBV27 and TRBJ1-2; D unresolved. Looked up from germline, CDR1 is MNHEY and CDR2 is SMNVEV (reference sequence). There are 11 residues in the CDR3. The ends were cut back, 5 bases at V and 2 bases at J, with 3 bases in the middle. The DNA of the CDR3 is TGTGCCAGCAGTGTCAACTATGGCTACACCTTC. Its translation is CASSVNYGYTF.

The V gene is TRBV25-1, the J gene TRBJ1-1, with 11 bases matching TRBD1. The germline gives CDR1 MGHDK, CDR2 SYGVNS. V lost 2 bases and J lost 4; bases outside the gene matches: 3. The CDR3 is 15 amino acids. The CDR3 reads CASSEPGTGGTEAFF. In DNA form, the CDR3 reads TGTGCCAGCAGTGAACCCGGGACAGGGGGCACTGAAGCTTTCTTT.

This clone was detected only a few times. The chain combines TRBV11-1 with TRBJ2-3, with unresolved D. Germline V CDR1 and CDR2: SGHAT, FQDESV (reference sequence). This CDR3 is built from 13 residues. The ends were cut back, 3 bases at V and 2 bases at J, with 6 bases in the middle. The CDR3 is CASSFAITDTQYF. The CDR3 nucleotides read TGTGCCAGCAGCTTCGCCATCACAGATACGCAGTATTTT.

This clone was detected only a few times. J is TRBJ2-5 and V is TRBV5-4, with D hard to call. V gave up 4 bases and J gave up 5 bases, with 18 bases separating them. This CDR3 has 15 residues. From germline, CDR1 is SGHNT and CDR2 YYREEE (reference sequence). The CDR3 sequence: CASSPSLSPDETQYF. DNA of the CDR3: TGTGCCAGCAGCCCGAGTCTATCCCCCGACGAGACCCAGTACTTC.

Only a few counts were recorded for this clone. The J gene is TRBJ2-3, the V gene TRBV7-8; D not certain. Trimming shortened V by 1 base and J by 10 bases, and 9 bases separated the two germline ends. This CDR3 region has 12 residues. Germline CDR1 reads SGHVS; CDR2 reads FQNEAQ. The CDR3 DNA follows: TGTGCCAGCAGCTTAGACCTGATAGCGCAGTATTTT. This sequence encodes CASSLDLIAQYF.

Comments on this clone: It may be a read error: a sequence one base away is much more abundant. Other nucleotide sequences from this sample produce the same CDR3. The chain joins TRBV7-3 to TRBJ2-3, with no clear D. V was cut by 1 base and J by 4 bases, with 3 bases left in between. Germline lookup yields CDR1 SGHTA and CDR2 FQGTGA. The CDR3 sequence is 12 residues long. The CDR3 DNA follows: TGTGCCAGCAGCTTAAGCTCAGATACGCAGTATTTT. Translating it yields CASSLSSDTQYF.

This rearrangement joins TRBV2 to TRBJ2-7; the D gene is possibly TRBD1 (6 bases). Deletions cut 4 bases from V and 5 bases from J, with 12 bases between. CDR1 and CDR2 from the germline V gene are SNHLY and FYNNEI. The CDR3 extends over 13 amino acids. CDR3 amino acids: CASSVNRANEQYF. The CDR3, as DNA: TGTGCCAGCAGTGTCAACAGGGCCAACGAGCAGTACTTC.

This rearrangement joins TRBV5-1 to TRBJ2-3; 9 bases are a match to TRBD2. The CDR3 contains 15 residues. CDR1 is SGHRS and CDR2 is YFSETQ in the germline V gene. With V trimmed by 2 bases and J by 5 bases, 6 bases remained unmatched. This CDR3 is CASSFRGGAEDTQYF. The CDR3 DNA is TGCGCCAGCAGCTTTCGCGGGGGGGCCGAAGATACGCAGTATTTT.

The chain recombines TRBV28 with TRBJ2-7; 7 bases are shared with TRBD1. CDR1 is MDHEN and CDR2 is SYDVKM in the germline V gene. The CDR3 has 15 residues. J was trimmed by 3 bases and V by 2 bases; bases with no gene match: 7. The DNA of the CDR3 is TGTGCCAGCAGTTTAGTGGGGACAGCTAACTACGAGCAGTACTTC. This sequence encodes CASSLVGTANYEQYF.

This clone was detected ten times or more. The chain is built from TRBV5-1 and TRBJ2-5; 8 nucleotides line up with TRBD1. The germline V gene encodes CDR1 SGHRS and CDR2 YFSETQ. The J segment lost 5 bases and the V segment lost 4 bases, leaving 4 bases of the junction unmatched. CDR3 length: 13 amino acids. This CDR3 is CASSQGARETQYF. In DNA, the CDR3 is TGCGCCAGCAGCCAGGGGGCGAGGGAGACCCAGTACTTC.

This clone has ten or more counts. The V and J genes are TRBV14 and TRBJ1-2; 7 nucleotides agree with TRBD1. The ends lost 0 bases at V and 8 bases at J; junction bases unmatched: 3. Germline CDR1 reads SGHDN; CDR2 reads FVKESK. The CDR3 contains 13 residues. CDR3 sequence reads: CASSQETGFGYTF. The CDR3 DNA is TGTGCCAGCAGCCAAGAGACAGGGTTCGGCTACACCTTC.

Many counts were recorded for this clone. V and J are TRBV28 and TRBJ2-3, with 9 bases fitting TRBD1. The CDR3 runs 14 residues. The trim removed 4 bases at V and 4 bases at J, leaving 3 bases unmatched. Germline V CDR1 and CDR2: MDHEN, SYDVKM. The CDR3 DNA reads TGTGCCAGCAGTTCCGGGACAGGGTCAGATACGCAGTATTTT. It yields the protein CASSSGTGSDTQYF.

This clone was counted at least ten times. The limits of the CDR3 on the DNA are not certain, so only TCRdb's listed CDR3 is given. CDR3: CASSSSQSSINQPQHF. The chain links TRBV28 to TRBJ1-5; TRBD1, the D gene given by the table, was not confirmed from the DNA. Per the germline V gene, CDR1 is MDHEN and CDR2 is SYDVKM. Termini included, the CDR3 measures 16 amino acids.

The CDR3 sequence is CASSVGASGNQVGEQFF. The CDR3 DNA reads as TGTGCCAGCAGCGTAGGGGCTAGCGGGAACCAAGTAGGTGAGCAGTTCTTC. This chain links TRBV9 with TRBJ2-1; TRBD2 aligns across 9 bases. The CDR3 runs to 17 residues. Germline CDR1 reads SGDLS; CDR2 reads YYNGEE. The trim removed 0 bases at V and 9 bases at J, leaving 13 bases unmatched.

This clone was seen many times. The V and J genes are TRBV7-2 and TRBJ1-2; the match to TRBD1 covers 10 bases. The V and J ends lost 4 bases and 7 bases, in that order; junction bases with no gene match: 3. The CDR3 is 13 residues long. In germline, CDR1 is SGHTA, CDR2 FQGNSA. CDR3 coding DNA: TGTGCCAGCAGCTCGGGACAGGGGACTGGCTACACCTTC. As protein: CASSSGQGTGYTF.

There are a few counts of this clone. V is TRBV28 and J is TRBJ2-3; D assignment may be TRBD1 or TRBD2 (6 bases each). The CDR3 totals 13 residues. Germline CDR1 and CDR2: MDHEN and SYDVKM. Trimming took off 7 bases at V and 6 bases at J, with 14 bases between the two ends. The CDR3 nucleotides read TGTGCCAGCATCTTAGGGGGGTCTGATACGCAGTATTTT. Translated: CASILGGSDTQYF.

The chain couples TRBV10-3 to TRBJ1-2, with D uncertain. The CDR3 sequence is 13 residues long. CDR1 and CDR2 from the germline V gene are ENHRY and SYGVKD. Trimming pared 6 bases from V and 7 bases from J, leaving 15 bases between. The CDR3 loop is CAISEGGAFGYTF. CDR3 sequence (DNA): TGTGCCATCAGCGAGGGCGGTGCGTTTGGCTACACCTTC.